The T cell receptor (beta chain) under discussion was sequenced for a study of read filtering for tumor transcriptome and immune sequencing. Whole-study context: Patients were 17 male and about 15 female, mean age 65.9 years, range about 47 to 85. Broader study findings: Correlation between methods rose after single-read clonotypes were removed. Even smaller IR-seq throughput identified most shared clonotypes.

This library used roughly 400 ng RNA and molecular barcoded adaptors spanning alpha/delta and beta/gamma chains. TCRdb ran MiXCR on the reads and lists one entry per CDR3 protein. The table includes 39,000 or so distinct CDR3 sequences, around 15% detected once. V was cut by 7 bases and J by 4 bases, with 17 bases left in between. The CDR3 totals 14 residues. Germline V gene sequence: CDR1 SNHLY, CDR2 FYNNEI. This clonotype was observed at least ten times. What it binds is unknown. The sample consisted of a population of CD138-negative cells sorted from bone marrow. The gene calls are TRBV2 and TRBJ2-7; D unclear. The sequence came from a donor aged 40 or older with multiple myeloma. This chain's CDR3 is CASTPSAVLYEQYF. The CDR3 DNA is TGTGCCAGCACCCCCAGTGCAGTGCTATACGAGCAGTACTTC.